Listed below are T cell receptor beta chains from one sample, sequenced in a study of beta chain features in type 1 diabetes. Sequencing was performed with immunoSEQ multiplex PCR; in TCRdb, only in-frame clones are kept and a portion is missing. The repertoire has a few hundred thousand clones, 14% of them found once; the top ten carry roughly 6.7%. What was sequenced was central memory CD4+ T cells from blood. The receptor set was obtained from a man aged 30-40 years in good health. CDR3s include the opening cysteine and the closing phenylalanine or tryptophan. Fields, in order: V gene, clone size, D gene, CDR3 protein. The D gene is left open where the match is weak. Size values are once, few and many counts, or a class for expanded clones, and some rows have none.

V: TRBV7-7; size: NA; D: TRBD2; CDR3: CASSFGRGVGETQYF
V: TRBV7-2; size: NA; D: NA; CDR3: CASSQKTDSTQYF
V: TRBV10-3; size: few; D: NA; CDR3: CAISESGQNTEAFF
V: TRBV18; size: few; D: NA; CDR3: CASSRDNNQPQHF
V: TRBV15; size: NA; D: TRBD2; CDR3: CATSRHGTSGIYEQFF
V: TRBV7-6; size: NA; D: NA; CDR3: CASSLENRAGGELFF
V: TRBV29-1; size: few; D: NA; CDR3: CSGTLRNTEAFF
V: TRBV18; size: NA; D: TRBD1; CDR3: CASSPPSGGAEFF
V: TRBV11-3; size: NA; D: NA; CDR3: CASSLGGGNNEQFF
V: TRBV7-2; size: NA; D: TRBD1; CDR3: CASSLGIRGRDGYTF
V: TRBV19; size: NA; D: TRBD1; CDR3: CASSNRGRTEAFF
V: TRBV19; size: few; D: NA; CDR3: CASSKGLGKTQYF
V: TRBV11-1; size: many; D: NA; CDR3: CASSQRPSRETQYF
V: TRBV2; size: few; D: TRBD2; CDR3: CASNLAGLAKNIQYF
V: TRBV5-6; size: NA; D: NA; CDR3: CASSSGSDTQYF
V: TRBV5-6; size: few; D: TRBD1; CDR3: CASRTGTGLTNEQFF
V: TRBV7-9; size: NA; D: NA; CDR3: CASSRAGRGADSPLHF
V: TRBV5-1; size: few; D: NA; CDR3: CASSSSDGHYGYTF
V: TRBV14; size: NA; D: TRBD1; CDR3: CASSQDRALYMNTEAFF
V: TRBV19; size: NA; D: TRBD2; CDR3: CASSGGTSGRPHQFF
V: TRBV9; size: NA; D: TRBD2; CDR3: CASSPRLAGETQYF
V: TRBV5-4; size: many; D: NA; CDR3: CASSNGGTPALGREAFF
V: TRBV4-1; size: NA; D: NA; CDR3: CASSQYTLTNYGYTF
V: TRBV7-2; size: few; D: NA; CDR3: CASSLVTGKQYF
V: TRBV11-2; size: NA; D: NA; CDR3: CASSLSPSTDTQYF
V: TRBV29-1; size: NA; D: NA; CDR3: CSGGRDRGPSLYEQYF
V: TRBV7-8; size: few; D: TRBD1; CDR3: CASSIGQGGSTDTQYF
V: TRBV4-1; size: few; D: NA; CDR3: CASSRTNTYQETQYF
V: TRBV10-3; size: NA; D: NA; CDR3: CAIRLPVKANYGYTF
V: TRBV7-6; size: NA; D: TRBD1; CDR3: CASSLRGRDRRYQETQYF
V: TRBV6-6; size: NA; D: TRBD1; CDR3: CASSYPGTGGPGELFF
V: TRBV4-1; size: NA; D: TRBD2; CDR3: CASSRGVLSYNEQFF
V: TRBV6-5; size: NA; D: NA; CDR3: CASTEATVYQPQHF
V: TRBV29-1; size: few; D: NA; CDR3: CSVEASTDTQYF
V: TRBV2; size: few; D: NA; CDR3: CASSEERGYEQYF
V: TRBV7-2; size: NA; D: NA; CDR3: CASSPGGIYGYTF
V: TRBV4-3; size: few; D: TRBD1; CDR3: CASSHVQGAYGYTF
V: TRBV29-1; size: many; D: NA; CDR3: CSVDRGYNEQFF
V: TRBV6-5; size: few; D: NA; CDR3: CASSSTGVGTDTQYF
V: TRBV6-1; size: few; D: NA; CDR3: CASRPNAALDRQYF
V: TRBV7-2; size: few; D: TRBD2; CDR3: CASSLGSGAQETQYF
V: TRBV18; size: many; D: NA; CDR3: CASSGVNEQFF
V: TRBV6-5; size: few; D: TRBD2; CDR3: CASSLAGGGGELFF
V: TRBV29-1; size: NA; D: NA; CDR3: CSVVLSDTIYF